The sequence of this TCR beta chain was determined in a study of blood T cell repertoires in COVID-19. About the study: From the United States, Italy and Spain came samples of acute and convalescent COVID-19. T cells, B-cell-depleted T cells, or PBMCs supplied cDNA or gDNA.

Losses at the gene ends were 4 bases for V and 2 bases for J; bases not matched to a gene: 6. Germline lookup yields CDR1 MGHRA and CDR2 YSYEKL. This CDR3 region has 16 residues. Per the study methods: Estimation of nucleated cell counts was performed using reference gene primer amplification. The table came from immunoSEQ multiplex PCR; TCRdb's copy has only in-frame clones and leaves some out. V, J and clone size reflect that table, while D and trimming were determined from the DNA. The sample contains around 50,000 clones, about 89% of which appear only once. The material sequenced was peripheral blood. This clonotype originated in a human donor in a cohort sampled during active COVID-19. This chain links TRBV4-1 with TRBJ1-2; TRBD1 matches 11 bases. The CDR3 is CASSPGTGGLNYGYTF. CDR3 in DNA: TGCGCCAGCAGCCCGGGGACAGGGGGACTAAACTATGGCTACACCTTC.